Below, 29 T cell receptor beta chains from the same sample are listed, as sequenced in a study of T cell responses to AZD1222 COVID-19 vaccine. The repertoire was sequenced with immunoSEQ multiplex PCR; TCRdb's copy has only in-frame clones and lacks some. The data contain approximately 200,000 clones, around 93% of them singletons. This material consisted of peripheral blood, taken on day 0 of AZD1222 vaccination. Receptors were obtained from an adult in good health.

This chain joins TRBV9 and TRBJ2-1; D unclear. V was pared by 2 bases and J by 4 bases, with 13 bases between. Per germline, CDR1 SGDLS and CDR2 YYNGEE. The CDR3 spans 15 residues. CDR3 sequence reads: CASSVFTSRYNEQFF. For the CDR3, the DNA is TGTGCCAGCAGCGTCTTCACCTCGAGGTACAATGAGCAGTTCTTC.

This rearrangement joins TRBV24-1 to TRBJ2-2; 10 bases map to TRBD2. The CDR3 sequence is 16 residues long. Losses at the gene ends were 4 bases for V and 1 base for J; bases not matched to a gene: 2. The germline gives CDR1 KGHDR, CDR2 SFDVKD. CDR3 sequence (DNA): TGTGCCACCAGTGACTGGACTAGCGGGAACACCGGGGAGCTGTTTTTT. It codes for CATSDWTSGNTGELFF.

CDR3 residues: CASSPQGTWKAFF. The CDR3 nucleotides are TGTGCCAGCAGCCCCCAGGGGACCTGGAAAGCTTTCTTT. The chain combines TRBV14 with TRBJ1-1; TRBD1 might be the D (6 bases). Germline loops: CDR1 SGHDN, CDR2 FVKESK. This CDR3 has 13 amino acids. V shed 4 bases and J shed 9 bases, with 15 bases lying between them.

V gene TRBV25-1 combines with J gene TRBJ2-5; D gene ambiguous. The ends were cut back, 4 bases at V and 5 bases at J, with 5 bases in the middle. Germline CDR1 and CDR2: MGHDK and SYGVNS. This CDR3 region has 11 residues. The CDR3 protein is CASSVGETQYF. The CDR3, as DNA: TGTGCCAGCAGTGTCGGGGAGACCCAGTACTTC.

V gene TRBV6-5 combines with J gene TRBJ1-6; TRBD1 might be the D (5 bases). The CDR3 sequence is 14 residues long. The V gene lost 7 bases and the J gene lost 17 bases, with 24 bases spanning the gap. Per germline, CDR1 MNHEY and CDR2 SVGAGI. The CDR3 nucleotides read TGTGCCAGCACTAATGGAGCTCCCGGGGGGGAGATCCACTTT. The encoded protein is CASTNGAPGGEIHF.

The chain employs TRBV13 and TRBJ1-3; possible D gene TRBD1, 5 bases. V lost 5 bases, J lost 0 bases, and 26 bases lay in between. This CDR3 contains 20 residues. Germline V gene data show CDR1 as PRHDT and CDR2 as FYEKMQ (reference sequence). CDR3 bases: TGTGCCAGCAGCCGGCGTTCCGTAACTTCCTGGGGCAGCTCTGGAAACACCATATATTTT. Its protein product is CASSRRSVTSWGSSGNTIYF.

CDR3 bases: TGTGCCAGCAGTTTTGATCAAGGCATTGAAAAACTGTTTTTT. Translation: CASSFDQGIEKLFF. The V call is TRBV28, the J call TRBJ1-4; D remains ambiguous. The CDR3 has 14 amino acids. The germline V and J ends were trimmed by 3 bases and 7 bases, with 12 bases remaining between them. Germline V gene lookup returns CDR1 MDHEN and CDR2 SYDVKM.

This chain links TRBV21-1 with TRBJ1-6; TRBD1 reflects the table's D call only, with no check against the DNA. TRBV21-1 represents a pseudogene. The CDR3 runs to 13 residues. CDR3 sequence (DNA): TGTGCCGCCCGGACAGGGAAGGATTCACCCCTCCACTTT. This sequence encodes CAARTGKDSPLHF.

The chain has TRBV11-1 and TRBJ1-1; D is unresolved. The CDR3 has 13 residues. With 5 bases removed from V and 7 bases from J, the gap between germline ends came to 14 bases. Germline V gives CDR1 SGHAT, CDR2 FQDESV (reference sequence). The CDR3 loop reads CASSPTTLGEAFF. The CDR3 DNA reads TGTGCCAGCAGCCCGACGACACTGGGTGAAGCTTTCTTT.

Worth noting for this clone: Other DNA sequences in this specimen translate into the identical CDR3. The chain links TRBV9 to TRBJ1-6, with a possible D match to TRBD1 (6 bases). V gave up 0 bases and J gave up 7 bases, with 8 bases separating them. Germline V gene data show CDR1 as SGDLS and CDR2 as YYNGEE. The CDR3 is made up of 14 amino acids. CDR3 amino acids: CASSVAGGNSPLHF. The CDR3 DNA sequence: TGTGCCAGCAGCGTAGCCGGGGGCAATTCACCCCTCCACTTT.

This clone is a singleton in its sample. V and J are TRBV14 and TRBJ1-2, with 9 bases fitting TRBD1. This CDR3 is 15 amino acids long. CDR1 and CDR2 (germline): SGHDN, FVKESK. J lost 0 bases, V lost 2 bases, and 1 base had no gene match. CDR3 coding DNA: TGTGCCAGCAGCCAAAGACAGGGGGCTAACTATGGCTACACCTTC. This codes for CASSQRQGANYGYTF.

The CDR3 sequence is CASKNSRTYNEQFF. The CDR3 DNA follows: TGTGCCAGCAAAAACTCAAGGACCTACAATGAGCAGTTCTTC. V is TRBV27 and J is TRBJ2-1; no reliable D call. Germline CDR1 is MNHEY and CDR2 is SMNVEV (reference sequence). V was pared by 7 bases and J by 2 bases, with 12 bases between. The length of the CDR3 is 14 residues.

V gene TRBV4-1 combines with J gene TRBJ2-3; D is perhaps TRBD2 (6 bases). Trimming stripped 1 base from V and 3 bases from J, with 14 bases between. CDR1 is MGHRA and CDR2 is YSYEKL in the germline V gene. The CDR3 has 16 amino acids. The CDR3 reads CASSQVSSGPTDTQYF. CDR3 DNA sequence: TGCGCCAGCAGCCAAGTCTCGAGCGGGCCTACAGATACGCAGTATTTT.

V gene TRBV5-1 combines with J gene TRBJ1-1; D is ambiguous. This CDR3 contains 12 residues. CDR1 is SGHRS, CDR2 YFSETQ, per germline. Deletions cut 4 bases from V and 11 bases from J, with 15 bases between. The CDR3 here is CASSTEGLGAFF. The CDR3 coding sequence is TGCGCCAGCAGCACCGAGGGCCTCGGGGCTTTCTTT. Drawing the rest from reference TRBV5-1 and TRBJ1-1, the complete variable domain is KAGVTQTPRYLIKTRGQQVTLSCSPISGHRSVSWYQQTPGQGLQFLFEYFSETQRNKGNFPGRFSGRQFSNSRSEMNVSTLELGDSALYLCASSTEGLGAFFGQGTRLTVV.

The V gene is TRBV6-5, the J gene TRBJ2-3; possible D gene TRBD2, 6 bases. V lost 7 bases and J 0 bases, leaving 11 bases between the germline ends. Germline V gene lookup returns CDR1 MNHEY and CDR2 SVGAGI. The CDR3 totals 14 residues. The DNA of the CDR3 is TGTGCCAGCACGGGGGACTCTAGCACAGATACGCAGTATTTT. It is translated as CASTGDSSTDTQYF.

The chain employs TRBV9 and TRBJ2-1, with 7 bases that match TRBD1. The CDR3 consists of 14 residues. CDR1 is SGDLS, CDR2 YYNGEE, per germline. Trimming removed 4 bases from V and 4 bases from J; junction bases left unmatched: 5. The CDR3 nucleotides read TGTGCCAGCAGCCGACAGGGACCGTACAATGAGCAGTTCTTC. Translating gives CASSRQGPYNEQFF.

The J gene is TRBJ1-2, the V gene TRBV27, with a tentative D call TRBD1 (6 bases). The V end lost 8 bases, the J end lost 3 bases, and 10 bases lay between the germline ends. CDR1 MNHEY and CDR2 SMNVEV come from the germline V gene (reference sequence). This CDR3 has 12 amino acids. CDR3 sequence (DNA): TGTGCCAGCGGGACACCTTACTATGGCTACACCTTC. Its protein product is CASGTPYYGYTF.

The chain links TRBV2 to TRBJ2-5, with 7 bases lining up with TRBD1. Trimming cost V 7 bases and J 2 bases; bases outside gene matches: 4. This CDR3 has 13 amino acids. Germline loops: CDR1 SNHLY, CDR2 FYNNEI. CDR3: CASIRDSQETQYF. Written as DNA, the CDR3 is TGTGCCAGCATAAGGGACAGTCAAGAGACCCAGTACTTC.

Concerning this clone itself: This specimen includes other DNA sequences encoding the same CDR3. This chain connects TRBV7-3 to TRBJ2-1; either TRBD1 or TRBD2 may supply D (6 bases each). CDR1 and CDR2 (germline): SGHTA, FQGTGA. V was clipped by 1 base and J by 7 bases, with 8 bases between them. This CDR3 contains 13 residues. As DNA, the CDR3 is TGTGCCAGCAGCTTAAGAGGGGGGAATGAGCAGTTCTTC. Translation gives CASSLRGGNEQFF.

The chain links TRBV19 to TRBJ2-2; TRBD2 aligns across 12 bases. The CDR3 contains 14 residues. Per the germline V gene, CDR1 is LNHDA and CDR2 is SQIVND (reference sequence). V was clipped by 9 bases and J by 7 bases; unmatched bases: 6. The CDR3 protein is CASRTSGIIGELFF. DNA of the CDR3: TGTGCCAGCCGGACTAGCGGGATTATCGGGGAGCTGTTTTTT. Full variable domain (rest looked up from reference TRBV19 and TRBJ2-2): DGGITQSPKYLFRKEGQNVTLSCEQNLNHDAMYWYRQDPGQGLRLIYYSQIVNDFQKGDIAEGYSVSREKKESFPLTVTSAQKNPTAFYLCASRTSGIIGELFFGEGSRLTVL.

The chain couples TRBV4-1 to TRBJ1-4; 8 bases are shared with TRBD1. V dropped 3 bases and J dropped 7; count of bases not matched to a gene: 7. The CDR3 contains 15 residues. Germline V lookup: CDR1 MGHRA, CDR2 YSYEKL. CDR3 sequence reads: CASSQDRALVEKLFF. DNA of the CDR3: TGCGCCAGCAGCCAGGACAGGGCCCTCGTTGAAAAACTGTTTTTT.

Notes on this clone: The identical CDR3 is also encoded by other nucleotide sequences in the sample. The chain recombines TRBV12-3 or TRBV12-4 with TRBJ2-2; D perhaps matches TRBD2 (6 bases). Deletions cut 3 bases from V and 6 bases from J, with 8 bases between. The CDR3 runs 13 residues. Here the CDR3 reads CASSLGGAGELFF. CDR3 coding DNA: TGTGCCAGCAGTTTGGGGGGAGCCGGGGAGCTGTTTTTT.

The J gene is TRBJ1-1, the V gene TRBV5-1; D remains unclear. V gave up 4 bases and J gave up 0 bases, with 19 bases separating them. The CDR3 consists of 17 residues. Germline V gives CDR1 SGHRS, CDR2 YFSETQ. The CDR3 DNA reads as TGCGCCAGCAGCCGAGGGTTAGGTCGCAGGCTGAACACTGAAGCTTTCTTT. Residues: CASSRGLGRRLNTEAFF.

The chain employs TRBV3-1 (or the pseudogene TRBV3-2) and TRBJ2-3; D is undetermined. V was clipped by 3 bases and J by 6 bases, with 10 bases between them. The CDR3 length is 13 residues. Germline CDR1 LGHDT, CDR2 YNNKEL (reference sequence). The CDR3 bases are TGTGCCAGCAGCCACCTAGAGGCGGATACGCAGTATTTT. It translates to CASSHLEADTQYF.

This chain connects TRBV11-2 to TRBJ1-4; 8 bases map to TRBD1. The CDR3 totals 14 residues. With V trimmed by 5 bases and J by 8 bases, 7 bases remained unmatched. Per the germline V gene, CDR1 is SGHAT and CDR2 is FQNNGV. CDR3 protein: CASSNTGGLEKLFF. The DNA of the CDR3 is TGTGCCAGCAGCAACACAGGGGGTTTGGAAAAACTGTTTTTT.

This clone has only one observation. V and J are TRBV6-5 and TRBJ1-5; D is ambiguous. This CDR3 is built from 13 residues. CDR1 is MNHEY and CDR2 is SVGAGI in the germline V gene. V lost 8 bases, J lost 6 bases, and 14 bases lay in between. The CDR3, as DNA: TGTGCCAGCGGATCGCGGGGTTCTCAGCCCCAGCATTTT. This gives the protein CASGSRGSQPQHF.

The chain couples TRBV5-1 to TRBJ1-2, with TRBD1 matching 7 bases. CDR1 and CDR2 from the germline V gene are SGHRS and YFSETQ. Trimming took 0 bases from V and 4 from J; bases not matched to a gene: 6. This CDR3 region has 15 residues. CDR3 sequence reads: CASSLGLRGSYGYTF. The CDR3 coding sequence is TGCGCCAGCAGCTTGGGGCTCAGGGGGTCCTATGGCTACACCTTC.

The chain couples TRBV5-1 to TRBJ1-2, with D perhaps TRBD1 (6 bases). Germline values: CDR1 SGHRS, CDR2 YFSETQ. The CDR3 covers 13 residues. V lost 2 bases and J 10 bases, leaving 15 bases between the germline ends. The CDR3 is CASSFTGKFDYTF. For the CDR3, the DNA is TGCGCCAGCAGCTTTACAGGGAAATTTGACTACACCTTC.

The count of this clone is one. This chain links TRBV13 with TRBJ2-1; 7 bases agree with TRBD2. J lost 4 bases, V lost 9 bases, and 21 bases had no gene match. Germline CDR1 reads PRHDT; CDR2 reads FYEKMQ (reference sequence). CDR3 length: 18 amino acids. CDR3 DNA: TGTGCCAGTCCTGGGGCTAGCGGTTGCTACGTAGGTTACAATGAGCAGTTCTTC. This sequence encodes CASPGASGCYVGYNEQFF.